This entry lists 10 T cell receptor beta chains sequenced from one sample in a study of blood T cell repertoires in COVID-19. The protocol was immunoSEQ multiplex PCR, while the TCRdb copy is restricted to in-frame clones and leaves out a portion. Of 110,000 or so clones listed, about 85% are singletons. Source material: peripheral blood. The receptors derive from an older woman with COVID-19, enrolled during active disease.

The chain links TRBV7-3 to TRBJ2-7; D gene uncertain. V shed 6 bases and J shed 0 bases, with 15 bases lying between them. This CDR3 comprises 15 residues. Germline CDR1 and CDR2: SGHTA and FQGTGA. CDR3 loop: CASRYQPGSSYEQYF. The CDR3 DNA reads as TGTGCCAGCAGGTATCAGCCAGGAAGCTCCTACGAGCAGTACTTC.

This clone occurred a few times. The rearrangement joins TRBV14 to TRBJ2-3; D remains unclear. CDR3 size: 15 residues. Trimming pared 0 bases from V and 0 bases from J, leaving 7 bases between. CDR1 and CDR2 from the germline V gene are SGHDN and FVKESK. Here the CDR3 reads CASSQDSASTDTQYF. CDR3 bases: TGTGCCAGCAGCCAAGACAGCGCTAGCACAGATACGCAGTATTTT.

The V gene is TRBV9, the J gene TRBJ2-5, with TRBD2 matching over 7 bases. The length of the CDR3 is 14 residues. The V and J ends lost 0 bases and 5 bases, in that order; junction bases with no gene match: 4. CDR1 and CDR2 (germline): SGDLS, YYNGEE. The CDR3 loop is CASSVVEGGETQYF. CDR3 sequence (DNA): TGTGCCAGCAGCGTAGTTGAGGGAGGGGAGACCCAGTACTTC.

The chain is built from TRBV11-2 and TRBJ1-1, with TRBD1 matching 7 bases. Germline trimming cut 4 bases from V and 1 base from J; bases unmatched to any gene: 9. The CDR3 has 16 amino acids. Germline V gene lookup returns CDR1 SGHAT and CDR2 FQNNGV. CDR3 coding DNA: TGTGCCAGCAGCTCCGATACGGGGGACAGGAACACTGAAGCTTTCTTT. The encoded protein is CASSSDTGDRNTEAFF. Full variable domain (missing parts from reference TRBV11-2 and TRBJ1-1): EAGVAQSPRYKIIEKRQSVAFWCNPISGHATLYWYQQILGQGPKLLIQFQNNGVVDDSQLPKDRFSAERLKGVDSTLKIQPAKLEDSAVYLCASSSDTGDRNTEAFFGQGTRLTVV.

The rearrangement joins TRBV13 to TRBJ1-4; the match to TRBD1 covers 9 bases. Germline V gives CDR1 PRHDT, CDR2 FYEKMQ (reference sequence). The length of the CDR3 is 15 residues. The V and J ends lost 5 bases and 8 bases, in that order; junction bases with no gene match: 9. For the CDR3, the DNA is TGTGCCAGCAGCCCGAACAGGGGGCTCGAGGAAAAACTGTTTTTT. As protein: CASSPNRGLEEKLFF.

V usage is TRBV14 and J usage is TRBJ2-7, with D unresolved. Trimming removed 2 bases at V and 0 bases at J, with 8 bases between. The CDR3 is 14 amino acids. Germline V gives CDR1 SGHDN, CDR2 FVKESK. CDR3 loop: CASSQTFNSYEQYF. The CDR3 coding sequence is TGTGCCAGCAGCCAAACTTTTAACTCCTACGAGCAGTACTTC. The full variable domain, with the rest looked up from reference TRBV14 and TRBJ2-7, is EAGVTQFPSHSVIEKGQTVTLRCDPISGHDNLYWYRRVMGKEIKFLLHFVKESKQDESGMPNNRFLAERTGGTYSTLKVQPAELEDSGVYFCASSQTFNSYEQYFGPGTRLTVT.

This clone occurred a few times. The V and J genes are TRBV6-6 and TRBJ2-5; 16 nucleotides line up with TRBD2. In germline, CDR1 is MNHNY, CDR2 SVGAGI (reference sequence). The V and J ends lost 5 bases and 2 bases, in that order; junction bases with no gene match: 8. This CDR3 is 18 amino acids long. The DNA for the CDR3 is TGTGCCAGCAGTCCCGGGACTAGCGGGGGGGTGACTCAAGAGACCCAGTACTTC. The encoded protein is CASSPGTSGGVTQETQYF.

This clone was recorded a few times. The rearrangement joins TRBV19 to TRBJ2-3, with 8 bases that match TRBD2. The CDR3 has 16 residues. V dropped 7 bases and J dropped 3; count of bases not matched to a gene: 12. Germline values: CDR1 LNHDA, CDR2 SQIVND (reference sequence). In DNA, the CDR3 is TGTGCCAGTAACGCCGGGGGGGCCGAATTTACAGATACGCAGTATTTT. This encodes CASNAGGAEFTDTQYF.

The gene calls are TRBV24-1 and TRBJ2-2; D remains unclear. Trimming shortened V by 6 bases and J by 3 bases, and 13 bases separated the two germline ends. In germline, CDR1 is KGHDR, CDR2 SFDVKD. This CDR3 comprises 15 residues. CDR3 DNA: TGTGCCACCAGTCGCCCCCTGGCTCACACCGGGGAGCTGTTTTTT. It translates to CATSRPLAHTGELFF.

This sequence joins TRBV6-2 or TRBV6-3 and TRBJ1-1, with D perhaps TRBD1 (5 bases). V gave up 4 bases and J gave up 5 bases, with 8 bases separating them. Germline CDR1 MNHEY, CDR2 SVGEGT. CDR3 length: 12 residues. The CDR3 coding sequence is TGTGCCAGCAGTTGGGGGGGGACTGAAGCTTTCTTT. Protein: CASSWGGTEAFF.